This passage covers 20 T cell receptor beta chains from one sample sequenced in a study of identical twins. TCRdb reprocessed the 5' RACE reads via MiXCR and lists one record per CDR3 protein. The data hold 1.5 million to 2 million distinct CDR3 sequences, with around 33% observed a single time. The source material was cord blood. The receptors were gathered from a newborn girl in good health.

This clonotype was detected a few times. The chain has TRBV4-1 and TRBJ1-1; D is possibly TRBD1 (6 bases). Trimming stripped 1 base from V and 4 bases from J, with 7 bases between. Per the germline V gene, CDR1 is MGHRA and CDR2 is YSYEKL. This CDR3 spans 13 amino acids. This CDR3 reads CASSQAGATEAFF. The DNA of the CDR3 is TGCGCCAGCAGCCAAGCAGGGGCCACTGAAGCTTTCTTT.

This clonotype has only a few counts. The chain has TRBV20-1 and TRBJ1-1; D might be TRBD1 (6 bases). The V gene's germline CDR1 is DFQATT and CDR2 SNEGSKA (reference sequence). This CDR3 has 12 amino acids. V was shortened by 5 bases and J by 5 bases, with 12 bases between the two germline ends. In nucleotides, the CDR3 is TGCAGTGCTCCTGGGAGGGGGACTGAAGCTTTCTTT. Translating gives CSAPGRGTEAFF.

This clonotype has just a few counts. The CDR3 region is CSVEAAPNQPQHF. The CDR3 DNA follows: TGCAGCGTTGAAGCAGCCCCCAATCAGCCCCAGCATTTT. The chain combines TRBV29-1 with TRBJ1-5; no definite D call. The CDR3 is 13 amino acids. Germline V gene lookup returns CDR1 SQVTM and CDR2 ANQGSEA. The V end was cut by 1 base, the J end by 3 bases, with 7 bases between.

This clonotype occurred many times. This chain joins TRBV29-1 and TRBJ2-3; weak D call: TRBD1 (5 bases). Trimming removed 6 bases from V and 7 bases from J, with 17 bases in between. CDR1 and CDR2 from the germline V gene are SQVTM and ANQGSEA. The CDR3 is made up of 13 amino acids. The CDR3 protein is CSVHRAGSNTQYF. The CDR3 DNA reads TGCAGCGTCCACCGGGCAGGGTCCAATACGCAGTATTTT.

V is TRBV20-1 and J is TRBJ1-2; D ambiguous. CDR3 length: 12 amino acids. The V end lost 6 bases, the J end lost 4 bases, and 12 bases lay between the germline ends. Germline loops: CDR1 DFQATT, CDR2 SNEGSKA (reference sequence). CDR3 in DNA: TGCAGTGCCAAGAGCGGAGTCTATGGCTACACCTTC. Protein product: CSAKSGVYGYTF.

This chain connects TRBV4-2 to TRBJ1-2, with D perhaps TRBD1 (5 bases). The ends were cut back, 4 bases at V and 6 bases at J, with 12 bases in the middle. The germline gives CDR1 LGHNA, CDR2 YNFKEQ. This CDR3 is built from 13 residues. The CDR3 DNA follows: TGTGCCAGCAGCCTAGGGGTGGGGGATGGCTACACCTTC. Encoded protein: CASSLGVGDGYTF.

This clonotype was counted between two and nine times. The V gene is TRBV28, the J gene TRBJ2-5; D is perhaps TRBD1 (6 bases). V was cut by 6 bases and J by 2 bases, with 13 bases left in between. CDR3 length: 14 amino acids. Looked up from germline, CDR1 is MDHEN and CDR2 is SYDVKM. The CDR3 DNA is TGTGCCAGCAGAACACAGGGTTCACAAGAGACCCAGTACTTC. It specifies CASRTQGSQETQYF.

The chain links TRBV19 to TRBJ1-2; 8 bases align to TRBD1. Losses at the gene ends were 4 bases for V and 4 bases for J; bases not matched to a gene: 8. This CDR3 region has 15 residues. Germline lookup yields CDR1 LNHDA and CDR2 SQIVND (reference sequence). CDR3 region: CASSRARQGLYGYTF. The CDR3 nucleotides are TGTGCCAGTAGTAGGGCCCGACAGGGGCTCTATGGCTACACCTTC.

There are a few counts of this clonotype. This chain uses TRBV12-3 or TRBV12-4 with TRBJ2-1; 7 bases agree with TRBD2. After removal of 3 bases from V and 5 bases from J, the junction contained 4 bases not matched to a gene. The CDR3 contains 14 residues. For the CDR3, the DNA is TGTGCCAGCAGTTTTCTAGCGGCAAACAATGAGCAGTTCTTC. Protein: CASSFLAANNEQFF.

This clonotype has a handful of counts. Just one base apart from a much larger clone, this may be a read error. V gene TRBV2 combines with J gene TRBJ2-5, with TRBD1 matching over 8 bases. This CDR3 has 13 amino acids. Per germline, CDR1 SNHLY and CDR2 FYNNEI. J lost 1 base, V lost 8 bases, and 3 bases had no gene match. CDR3 sequence: CASGQGAQETQYF. The CDR3 DNA reads TGTGCCAGCGGCCAGGGGGCCCAAGAGACCCAGTACTTC.

This clonotype was seen repeatedly, ten times or more. The rearrangement uses TRBV7-8 and TRBJ2-3; a weak D match, TRBD2 (5 bases). There are 13 residues in the CDR3. V lost 7 bases and J 6 bases, leaving 14 bases between the germline ends. The germline V gene encodes CDR1 SGHVS and CDR2 FQNEAQ. In nucleotides, the CDR3 is TGTGCCAGCACCCTTCGAGGGCTGGATACGCAGTATTTT. Residues: CASTLRGLDTQYF. Full variable domain (rest looked up from reference TRBV7-8 and TRBJ2-3): GAGVSQSPRYKVAKRGQDVALRCDPISGHVSLFWYQQALGQGPEFLTYFQNEAQLDKSGLPSDRFFAERPEGSVSTLKIQRTQQEDSAVYLCASTLRGLDTQYFGPGTRLTVL.

A remark on this clonotype: This may be a read error: a much more frequent sequence differs by one nucleotide. This chain uses TRBV29-1 with TRBJ2-7; TRBD2 matches 13 bases. CDR1 SQVTM and CDR2 ANQGSEA come from the germline V gene. Germline trimming cut 4 bases from V and 7 bases from J; bases unmatched to any gene: 7. The CDR3 sequence is 14 residues long. CDR3 loop: CSVGKGLAGFEQYF. CDR3 nucleotides: TGCAGCGTTGGAAAGGGACTAGCGGGATTTGAGCAGTACTTC.

This clonotype showed up just a few times. The CDR3 region has the DNA TGCGCCAGCAGCCAAGTCAAGGGGACCACCTACGAGCAGTACTTC. Residues: CASSQVKGTTYEQYF. This chain connects TRBV4-1 to TRBJ2-7; D could derive from TRBD1 or TRBD2 (5 bases each). CDR3 length equals 15 residues. Germline-derived CDR1 and CDR2 are MGHRA and YSYEKL. Between the trimmed V and J ends, which lost 1 base and 2 bases, there was a span of 12 bases.

The rearrangement uses TRBV6-1 and TRBJ1-1, with D possibly TRBD1 on 5 matching bases. Germline lookup yields CDR1 MNHNS and CDR2 SASEGT. The CDR3 contains 14 residues. V lost 6 bases and J 0 bases, leaving 11 bases between the germline ends. The CDR3 here is CASRRVGLNTEAFF. The DNA of the CDR3 is TGTGCCAGCAGGAGGGTGGGACTGAACACTGAAGCTTTCTTT.

A few counts support this clonotype. This chain connects TRBV20-1 to TRBJ2-7; D perhaps matches TRBD2 (7 bases). Germline lookup yields CDR1 DFQATT and CDR2 SNEGSKA (reference sequence). The CDR3 contains 19 residues. Trimming removed 2 bases from V and 0 bases from J, with 26 bases in between. DNA of the CDR3: TGCAGTGCTAGAACCCCGAGTCCCGCTAGCGGACAGAGCTCCTACGAGCAGTACTTC. Translating it yields CSARTPSPASGQSSYEQYF.

This clonotype was recorded many times. The gene calls are TRBV20-1 and TRBJ2-3; 12 bases match TRBD2. There are 14 residues in the CDR3. Germline CDR1 DFQATT, CDR2 SNEGSKA (reference sequence). Unmatched junction bases numbered 1, after V lost 2 bases and J lost 4 bases. As DNA, the CDR3 is TGCAGTGCTAGACTAGCGGGAGGGCCAGATACGCAGTATTTT. As protein: CSARLAGGPDTQYF.

The sample holds a few counts of this clonotype. The rearrangement links TRBV20-1 to TRBJ1-1; possibly TRBD1 for D (6 bases). Germline V lookup: CDR1 DFQATT, CDR2 SNEGSKA (reference sequence). Trimming shortened V by 1 base and J by 9 bases, and 21 bases separated the two germline ends. This CDR3 has 15 amino acids. This chain's CDR3 is CSARGGAVGRAQAFF. CDR3 nucleotide sequence: TGCAGTGCTAGAGGGGGGGCGGTCGGCAGGGCTCAAGCTTTCTTT.

The chain recombines TRBV3-1 with TRBJ2-4, with no clear D. CDR1 LGHDT and CDR2 YNNKEL come from the germline V gene (reference sequence). V lost 3 bases to trimming and J lost 8 bases, with 14 bases between them. This CDR3 region has 14 residues. In nucleotides, the CDR3 is TGTGCCAGCAGCCAGAAATTAGAGGCGGACATTCAGTACTTC. Protein product: CASSQKLEADIQYF.

The sample holds a few counts of this clonotype. The J gene is TRBJ2-3, the V gene TRBV29-1, with no clear D. The CDR3 consists of 13 residues. Trimming pared 3 bases from V and 8 bases from J, leaving 15 bases between. CDR1 and CDR2 from the germline V gene are SQVTM and ANQGSEA. The CDR3 DNA reads TGCAGCGTTGAGGTCTTGGAGAGCGCTACGCAGTATTTT. Its protein is CSVEVLESATQYF.

This clonotype occurred a few times. V gene TRBV20-1 combines with J gene TRBJ1-2; the D gene is possibly TRBD1 (5 bases). Deletions cut 6 bases from V and 9 bases from J, with 11 bases between. There are 10 residues in the CDR3. CDR1 is DFQATT, CDR2 SNEGSKA, per germline (reference sequence). Here the CDR3 reads CSARGGSYTF. CDR3 DNA sequence: TGCAGTGCCCGGGGGGGGAGCTACACCTTC.